The T cell receptor beta chain under discussion was sequenced for a study of blood T cells in healthy people across ages. This clonotype was detected only a few times. For the second PCR, which ran for about 6 to 11 cycles, a sample-barcoded 5' primer and a J-beta primer mix were used. From the 5' RACE reads, TCRdb called clonotypes with MiXCR, one entry per CDR3 protein. This table holds roughly 930,000 distinct CDR3 sequences, around 48% found once. CDR3 length equals 13 residues. V was cut by 5 bases and J by 4 bases, with 11 bases left in between. Sequenced sample: blood. The receptor was isolated from a man younger than 45 in good health. The gene calls are TRBV12-3 or TRBV12-4 and TRBJ1-1; D ambiguous. CDR3 sequence (DNA): TGTGCCAGCAGTCAGAATCTGGCCACTGAAGCTTTCTTT. As protein: CASSQNLATEAFF.